The rows below give T cell receptor beta chains drawn from one sample of a study of CD8 T cells in ankylosing spondylitis. MiXCR, applied by TCRdb to the 5' RACE reads, yields one record per CDR3 protein. Of 150,000 to 200,000 distinct CDR3 sequences listed, under 15% are singletons. What was sequenced was blood, either unsorted or a sorted T cell fraction (not recorded which). The receptors here all came from a female donor with ankylosing spondylitis or in good health (not recorded which). Each CDR3 is given with its conserved first and last residue. The order of the fields is D gene, clone size, J gene, V gene, CDR3 DNA, CDR3 protein. A D gene is named only where the DNA matches it firmly. Clone size is given for some rows only: seen once, a few or many times, or a class if the clone is expanded.

>TRBD2|.|TRBJ2-1|TRBV20-1
TGCAGTGCTATGCCTGGGGGGGGCAATGAGCAGTTCTTC
CSAMPGGGNEQFF
>.|.|TRBJ2-1|TRBV19
TGTGCCAGTAGTGAAGCTGTGGAGTCGAGGGGTGAGCAGTTCTTC
CASSEAVESRGEQFF
>.|.|TRBJ1-1|TRBV30
TGTGCCTGGAGTGGGGGACTCTCGAACACTGAAGCTTTCTTT
CAWSGGLSNTEAFF
>TRBD1|few|TRBJ2-1|TRBV24-1
TGTGCCACCAGTGCCCCAGGGGGCCAGAGCTCCTACAATGAGCAGTTCTTC
CATSAPGGQSSYNEQFF
>TRBD1|many|TRBJ2-5|TRBV29-1
TGCAGCGTTATACCCGGGACAGAAGTCCAAGAGACCCAGTACTTC
CSVIPGTEVQETQYF
>TRBD2|few|TRBJ2-2|TRBV20-1
TGCAGTGCCCCCGGGCCCAGCGGGAGGACCGGGGAGCTGTTTTTT
CSAPGPSGRTGELFF
>.|many|TRBJ2-5|TRBV24-1
TGTGCCACCAGTGACGGGCGGGAAGAGACCCAGTACTTC
CATSDGREETQYF
>.|.|TRBJ1-5|TRBV7-8
TGTGCCAGCAGCTTACACAGTGCCCAGCCCCAGCATTTT
CASSLHSAQPQHF
>.|.|TRBJ1-4|TRBV5-1
TGCGCCAGCAGCGTCGGGATGAGTCAGGAAAAACTGTTTTTT
CASSVGMSQEKLFF
>.|few|TRBJ1-5|TRBV7-8
TGTGCCAGCAGCTTACGCCAGGGCTTCAATCAGCCCCAGCATTTT
CASSLRQGFNQPQHF
>.|few|TRBJ2-3|TRBV5-5
TGTGCCAGCAGCTTAAGGCCCCTGCGCACAGATACGCAGTATTTT
CASSLRPLRTDTQYF
>.|many|TRBJ2-7|TRBV27
TGTGCCAGCAGTTTAGCGGCGTTCTCCTACGAGCAGTACTTC
CASSLAAFSYEQYF
>TRBD1|many|TRBJ2-7|TRBV7-9
TGTGCCAGCAGCCCTCCAGGGGGCGAGCAGTACTTC
CASSPPGGEQYF
>TRBD2|few|TRBJ2-2|TRBV5-1
TGCGCCAGCAGCTCGGGACTAGGAATTGAGCTGTTTTTT
CASSSGLGIELFF
>.|many|TRBJ1-4|TRBV29-1
TGCAGCGTTGTGCGCCAGCTAGATGAAAAACTGTTTTTT
CSVVRQLDEKLFF
>.|many|TRBJ2-3|TRBV9
TGTGCCAGCAGCGTAAACGGGCCCGATACGCAGTATTTT
CASSVNGPDTQYF
>.|many|TRBJ1-1|TRBV7-2
TGTGCCAGCAGCCCGAACCAGGGGAACACTGAAGCTTTCTTT
CASSPNQGNTEAFF
>.|.|TRBJ2-3|TRBV12-3/TRBV12-4
TGTGCCAGCAGTTTGAGGAGGGACAGCCTCACAGATACGCAGTATTTT
CASSLRRDSLTDTQYF
>.|many|TRBJ1-5|TRBV24-1
TGTGCCACCAGTGATTCCGAAGCCCGGGGGGGCAATCAGCCCCAGCATTTT
CATSDSEARGGNQPQHF
>.|few|TRBJ2-7|TRBV28
TGTGCCAGCAGCCCAGGGGACGGGGTTGGGGAGCAGTACTTC
CASSPGDGVGEQYF
>.|.|TRBJ2-1|TRBV6-6
TGTGCCAGCAGTTATAAGTACAATGAGCAGTTCTTC
CASSYKYNEQFF
>TRBD1|few|TRBJ2-1|TRBV12-3/TRBV12-4
TGTGCCAGCAGCCCTGCCGGGACAGGGAATGAGCAGTTCTTC
CASSPAGTGNEQFF
>TRBD2|many|TRBJ2-1|TRBV10-3
TGTGCCATCAGGGGGACTAGCGGGACCACGGTGGGGGAGCAGTTCTTC
CAIRGTSGTTVGEQFF